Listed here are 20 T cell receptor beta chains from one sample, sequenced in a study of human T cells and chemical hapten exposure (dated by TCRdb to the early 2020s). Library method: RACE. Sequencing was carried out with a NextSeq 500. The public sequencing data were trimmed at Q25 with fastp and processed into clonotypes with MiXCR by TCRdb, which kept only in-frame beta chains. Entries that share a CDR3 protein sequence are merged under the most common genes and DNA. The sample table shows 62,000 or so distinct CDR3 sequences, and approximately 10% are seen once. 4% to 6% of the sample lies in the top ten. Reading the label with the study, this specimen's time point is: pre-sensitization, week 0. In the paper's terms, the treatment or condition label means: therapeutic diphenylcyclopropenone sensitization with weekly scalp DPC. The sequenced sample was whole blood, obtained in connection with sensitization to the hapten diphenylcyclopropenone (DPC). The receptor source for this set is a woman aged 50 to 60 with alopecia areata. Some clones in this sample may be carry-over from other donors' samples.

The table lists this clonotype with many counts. DNA of the CDR3: TGTGCCAGCAGTTCTAGCGGGCCAGCCTACGAGCAGTACTTC. Encoded protein: CASSSSGPAYEQYF. The chain uses TRBV28 and TRBJ2-7; 8 bases match TRBD2. Looked up from germline, CDR1 is MDHEN and CDR2 is SYDVKM. The CDR3 contains 14 residues. V gave up 4 bases and J gave up 2 bases; unmatched junction bases: 4.

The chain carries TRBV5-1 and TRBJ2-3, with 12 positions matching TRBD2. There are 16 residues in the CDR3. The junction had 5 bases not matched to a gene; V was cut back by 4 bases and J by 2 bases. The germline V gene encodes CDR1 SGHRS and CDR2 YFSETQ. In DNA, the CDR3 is TGCGCCAGCAGCCCAACTAGCGGGGGGACCACAGATACGCAGTATTTT. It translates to CASSPTSGGTTDTQYF.

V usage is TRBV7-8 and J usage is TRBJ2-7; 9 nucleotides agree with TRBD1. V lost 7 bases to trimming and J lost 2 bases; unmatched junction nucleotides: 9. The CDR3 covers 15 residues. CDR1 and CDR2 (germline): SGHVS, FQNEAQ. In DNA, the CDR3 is TGTGCCAGCACCCAGGGGGGACAGGGCACCTACGAGCAGTACTTC. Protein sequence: CASTQGGQGTYEQYF.

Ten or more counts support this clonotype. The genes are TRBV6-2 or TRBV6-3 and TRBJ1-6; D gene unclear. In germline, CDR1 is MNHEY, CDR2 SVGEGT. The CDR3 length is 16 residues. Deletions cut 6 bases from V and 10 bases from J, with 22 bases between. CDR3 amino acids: CASSSLPETPKSPLHF. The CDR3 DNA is TGTGCCAGCAGCTCCCTCCCCGAGACACCAAAGTCACCCCTCCACTTT.

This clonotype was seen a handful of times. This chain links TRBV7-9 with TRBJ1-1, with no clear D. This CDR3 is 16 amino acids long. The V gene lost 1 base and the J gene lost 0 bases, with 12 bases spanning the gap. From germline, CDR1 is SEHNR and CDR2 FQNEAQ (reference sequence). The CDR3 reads CASSLGPGPMNTEAFF. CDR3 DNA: TGTGCCAGCAGCTTAGGCCCCGGACCCATGAACACTGAAGCTTTCTTT.

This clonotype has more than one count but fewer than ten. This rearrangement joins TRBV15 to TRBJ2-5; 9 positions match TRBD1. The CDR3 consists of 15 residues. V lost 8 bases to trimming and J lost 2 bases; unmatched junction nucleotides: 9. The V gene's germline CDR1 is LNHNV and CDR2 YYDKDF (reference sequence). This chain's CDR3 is CATRTGGIRQETQYF. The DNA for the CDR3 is TGTGCCACCCGTACAGGGGGCATTAGGCAAGAGACCCAGTACTTC.

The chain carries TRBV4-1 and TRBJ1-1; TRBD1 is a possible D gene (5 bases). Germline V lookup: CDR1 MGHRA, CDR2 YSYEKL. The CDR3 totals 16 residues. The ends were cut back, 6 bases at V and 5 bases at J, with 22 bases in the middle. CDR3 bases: TGCGCCAGCAGACCGACCTTTGTGGGGCCGGGAACTGAAGCTTTCTTT. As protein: CASRPTFVGPGTEAFF.

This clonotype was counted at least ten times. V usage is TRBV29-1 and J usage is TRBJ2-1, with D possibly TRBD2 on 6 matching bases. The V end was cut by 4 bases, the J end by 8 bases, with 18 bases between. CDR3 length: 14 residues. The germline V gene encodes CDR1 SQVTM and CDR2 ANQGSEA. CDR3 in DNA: TGCAGCGTTGGTATGATGACTAGATTGGATGAGCAGTTCTTC. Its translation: CSVGMMTRLDEQFF.

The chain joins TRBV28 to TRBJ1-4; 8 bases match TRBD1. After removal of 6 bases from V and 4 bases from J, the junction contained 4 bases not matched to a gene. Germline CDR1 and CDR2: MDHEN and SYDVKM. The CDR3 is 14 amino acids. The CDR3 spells CASRATGGNEKLFF. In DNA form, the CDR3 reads TGTGCCAGCAGGGCCACAGGGGGTAATGAAAAACTGTTTTTT.

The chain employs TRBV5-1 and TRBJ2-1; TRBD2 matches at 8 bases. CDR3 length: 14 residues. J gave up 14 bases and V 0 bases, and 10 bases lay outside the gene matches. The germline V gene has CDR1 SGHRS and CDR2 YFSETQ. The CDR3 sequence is CASSLGDYLAGKFF. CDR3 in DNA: TGCGCCAGCAGCTTGGGAGATTACTTAGCGGGGAAGTTCTTC.

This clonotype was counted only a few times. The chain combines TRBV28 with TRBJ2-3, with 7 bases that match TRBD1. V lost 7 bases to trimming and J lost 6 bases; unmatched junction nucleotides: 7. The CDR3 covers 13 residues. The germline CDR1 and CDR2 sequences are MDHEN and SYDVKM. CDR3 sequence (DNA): TGTGCCAGCAAAGCAGGGGGATGGGATACGCAGTATTTT. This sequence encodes CASKAGGWDTQYF.

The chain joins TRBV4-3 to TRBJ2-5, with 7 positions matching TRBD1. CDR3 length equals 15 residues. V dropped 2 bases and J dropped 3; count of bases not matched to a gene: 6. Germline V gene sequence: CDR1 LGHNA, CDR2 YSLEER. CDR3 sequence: CASSQTGQFKETQYF. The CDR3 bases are TGCGCCAGCAGCCAAACGGGACAGTTTAAAGAGACCCAGTACTTC.

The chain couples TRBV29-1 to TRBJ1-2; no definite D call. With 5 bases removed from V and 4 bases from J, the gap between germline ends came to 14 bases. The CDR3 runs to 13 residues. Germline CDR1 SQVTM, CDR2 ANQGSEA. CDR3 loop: CSVSLAEIYGYTF. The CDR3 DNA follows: TGCAGCGTTTCCCTGGCAGAGATCTATGGCTACACCTTC.

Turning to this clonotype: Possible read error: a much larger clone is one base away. The CDR3: CASSLAPDTQYF. The CDR3 coding sequence is TGTGCCAGCAGCTTAGCCCCAGATACGCAGTATTTT. The chain has TRBV7-9 and TRBJ2-3; D is unclear. Trimming removed 0 bases from V and 4 bases from J, with 2 bases in between. The V gene's germline CDR1 is SEHNR and CDR2 FQNEAQ (reference sequence). The CDR3 is 12 residues long.

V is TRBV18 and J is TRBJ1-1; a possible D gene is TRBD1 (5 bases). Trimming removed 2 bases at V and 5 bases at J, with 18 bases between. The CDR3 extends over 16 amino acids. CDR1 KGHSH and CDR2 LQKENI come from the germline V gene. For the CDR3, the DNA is TGTGCCAGCTCACCAAATGGGGGAGGAATATTGACTGAAGCTTTCTTT. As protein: CASSPNGGGILTEAFF. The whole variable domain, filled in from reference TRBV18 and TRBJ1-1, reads NAGVMQNPRHLVRRRGQEARLRCSPMKGHSHVYWYRQLPEEGLKFMVYLQKENIIDESGMPKERFSAEFPKEGPSILRIQQVVRGDSAAYFCASSPNGGGILTEAFFGQGTRLTVV.

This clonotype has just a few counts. The CDR3 loop reads CASSEVSSGSNEQFF. The CDR3, as DNA: TGTGCCAGCAGTGAAGTCTCTAGCGGGAGCAATGAGCAGTTCTTC. The V call is TRBV2, the J call TRBJ2-1, with 10 bases that match TRBD2. This CDR3 is 15 amino acids long. CDR1 is SNHLY, CDR2 FYNNEI, per germline. Trimming removed 1 base from V and 6 bases from J; junction bases left unmatched: 3.

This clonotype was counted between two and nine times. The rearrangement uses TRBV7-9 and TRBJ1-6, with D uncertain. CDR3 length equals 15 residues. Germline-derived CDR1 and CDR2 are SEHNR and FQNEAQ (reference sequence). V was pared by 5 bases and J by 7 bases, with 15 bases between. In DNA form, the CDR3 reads TGTGCCAGCAGCGGAGCAAACGGGCCGAATTCACCCCTCCACTTT. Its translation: CASSGANGPNSPLHF. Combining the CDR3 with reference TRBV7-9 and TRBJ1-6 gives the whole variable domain DTGVSQNPRHKITKRGQNVTFRCDPISEHNRLYWYRQTLGQGPEFLTYFQNEAQLEKSRLLSDRFSAERPKGSFSTLEIQRTEQGDSAMYLCASSGANGPNSPLHFGNGTRLTVT.

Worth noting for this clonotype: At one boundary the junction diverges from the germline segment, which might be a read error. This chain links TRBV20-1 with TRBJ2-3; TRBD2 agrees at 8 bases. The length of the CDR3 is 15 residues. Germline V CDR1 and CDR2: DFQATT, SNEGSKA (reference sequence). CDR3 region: CGAENPAGETDTQYF. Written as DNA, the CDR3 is TGCGGTGCGGAAAACCCAGCGGGAGAGACAGATACGCAGTATTTT.

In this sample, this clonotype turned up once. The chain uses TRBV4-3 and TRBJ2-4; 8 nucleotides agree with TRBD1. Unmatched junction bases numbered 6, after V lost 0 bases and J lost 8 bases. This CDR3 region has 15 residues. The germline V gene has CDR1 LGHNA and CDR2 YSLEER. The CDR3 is CASSQEWTGKHIQYF. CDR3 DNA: TGCGCCAGCAGCCAAGAGTGGACAGGGAAACACATTCAGTACTTC.

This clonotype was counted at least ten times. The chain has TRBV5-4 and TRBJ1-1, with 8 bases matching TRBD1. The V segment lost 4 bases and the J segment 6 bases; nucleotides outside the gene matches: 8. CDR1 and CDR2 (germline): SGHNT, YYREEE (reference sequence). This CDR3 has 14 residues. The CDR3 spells CASSPGQVPPEAFF. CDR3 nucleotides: TGTGCCAGCAGCCCGGGACAGGTCCCCCCTGAAGCTTTCTTT.